The next 28 T cell receptor beta chains were all read from a single sample in a study of blood T cells in healthy people across ages. The use of a sample-barcoded 5' primer and a J-beta primer mix characterized a second PCR of roughly 6 to 11 cycles. TCRdb re-called the 5' RACE reads with MiXCR, one entry per CDR3 protein. There are over 1,500,000 distinct CDR3 sequences in the sample; around 50% occur only once, and over 2% lies in the top ten. The specimen was blood. The receptor source for this set is a woman in her 40s in good health.

The chain combines TRBV20-1 with TRBJ2-1; TRBD1 matches at 7 bases. CDR3 size: 14 residues. Germline lookup yields CDR1 DFQATT and CDR2 SNEGSKA (reference sequence). V lost 6 bases to trimming and J lost 7 bases; unmatched junction nucleotides: 12. This CDR3 is CSAGNRGRGNEQFF. CDR3 DNA sequence: TGCAGTGCAGGAAACAGGGGAAGAGGGAATGAGCAGTTCTTC.

V and J are TRBV4-3 and TRBJ2-1; the D gene is possibly TRBD2 (6 bases). Germline CDR1 and CDR2: LGHNA and YSLEER. Trimming removed 0 bases from V and 7 bases from J, with 7 bases in between. The length of the CDR3 is 13 residues. The CDR3 coding sequence is TGCGCCAGCAGCCAAGAGGAGGGGAATGAGCAGTTCTTC. Its translation: CASSQEEGNEQFF.

V usage is TRBV28 and J usage is TRBJ2-7, with D perhaps matching TRBD1 or TRBD2 (5 bases each). This CDR3 is 15 amino acids long. CDR1 MDHEN and CDR2 SYDVKM come from the germline V gene. Trimming took 8 bases from V and 6 from J, leaving 23 bases between them. The CDR3 nucleotides are TGTGCCAGCTCTCCTTCCGGGACGGAAGTTCGCGAGCAGTACTTC. Protein product: CASSPSGTEVREQYF.

This clonotype was observed a handful of times. V and J are TRBV7-6 and TRBJ2-1, with 8 bases that match TRBD2. The V segment lost 5 bases and the J segment 6 bases; nucleotides outside the gene matches: 9. The CDR3 extends over 15 amino acids. Germline V gene sequence: CDR1 SGHVS, CDR2 FNYEAQ. The CDR3 region is CASSPFRGGPNEQFF. DNA of the CDR3: TGTGCCAGCAGCCCGTTCCGGGGGGGGCCCAATGAGCAGTTCTTC.

This clonotype was detected a few times. The genes are TRBV20-1 and TRBJ2-7; 11 bases match TRBD2. V trimming: 1 base; J trimming: 2 bases; junction bases outside the gene matches: 4. CDR1 is DFQATT and CDR2 is SNEGSKA in the germline V gene (reference sequence). CDR3 length: 15 residues. CDR3 region: CSARARLAGTYEQYF. The CDR3 DNA reads TGCAGTGCTAGAGCCAGACTAGCGGGGACCTACGAGCAGTACTTC.

This chain uses TRBV7-9 with TRBJ1-4; D unresolved. The V gene lost 7 bases and the J gene lost 4 bases, with 10 bases spanning the gap. This CDR3 region has 13 residues. Germline V CDR1 and CDR2: SEHNR, FQNEAQ (reference sequence). CDR3 protein: CASKAPINEKLFF. CDR3 nucleotide sequence: TGTGCCAGCAAGGCCCCCATTAATGAAAAACTGTTTTTT.

The V call is TRBV6-5, the J call TRBJ2-6, with no clear D. CDR3 length: 17 amino acids. Trimming stripped 6 bases from V and 0 bases from J, with 15 bases between. CDR1 and CDR2 from the germline V gene are MNHEY and SVGAGI. The CDR3 region is CASSLEEGLSGANVLTF. The CDR3 DNA follows: TGTGCCAGCAGCTTAGAAGAAGGGCTCTCTGGGGCCAACGTCCTGACTTTC.

The chain combines TRBV5-4 with TRBJ2-1; the D gene is possibly TRBD1 (6 bases). The CDR3 has 15 residues. The ends were cut back, 5 bases at V and 5 bases at J, with 17 bases in the middle. Per the germline V gene, CDR1 is SGHNT and CDR2 is YYREEE (reference sequence). The CDR3 spells CASSSGTRTNNEQFF. In DNA, the CDR3 is TGTGCCAGCAGTTCCGGGACACGTACTAACAATGAGCAGTTCTTC.

This clonotype was picked up a small number of times. The rearrangement links TRBV27 to TRBJ2-1, with 9 bases that match TRBD1. The CDR3 length is 14 residues. The ends lost 8 bases at V and 5 bases at J; junction bases unmatched: 7. The V gene's germline CDR1 is MNHEY and CDR2 SMNVEV (reference sequence). The CDR3 is CASHGTGWNNEQFF. CDR3 bases: TGTGCCAGCCATGGGACAGGGTGGAACAATGAGCAGTTCTTC.

A few counts support this clonotype. The chain has TRBV9 and TRBJ2-7; TRBD2 agrees at 8 bases. V lost 0 bases, J lost 0 bases, and 2 bases stayed unmatched. This CDR3 comprises 15 residues. CDR1 is SGDLS and CDR2 is YYNGEE in the germline V gene. CDR3 residues: CASSVGGTSSYEQYF. DNA for the CDR3: TGTGCCAGCAGCGTAGGCGGGACTAGCTCCTACGAGCAGTACTTC.

The sample holds a few counts of this clonotype. V usage is TRBV28 and J usage is TRBJ1-5; D perhaps matches TRBD1 (5 bases). CDR1 is MDHEN and CDR2 is SYDVKM in the germline V gene. Trimming stripped 5 bases from V and 1 base from J, with 9 bases between. The CDR3 extends over 14 amino acids. Here the CDR3 DNA reads TGTGCCAGCAGTGACAGTATAAGCAATCAGCCCCAGCATTTT. It translates to CASSDSISNQPQHF. The variable domain in full, with the rest retrieved from reference TRBV28 and TRBJ1-5, is DVKVTQSSRYLVKRTGEKVFLECVQDMDHENMFWYRQDPGLGLRLIYFSYDVKMKEKGDIPEGYSVSREKKERFSLILESASTNQTSMYLCASSDSISNQPQHFGDGTRLSIL.

A few counts support this clonotype. This rearrangement joins TRBV5-1 to TRBJ2-3; TRBD1 aligns across 7 bases. The V segment lost 7 bases and the J segment 0 bases; nucleotides outside the gene matches: 5. The CDR3 loop spans 14 amino acids. Per germline, CDR1 SGHRS and CDR2 YFSETQ. CDR3 DNA sequence: TGCGCCAGCGGAACAGGGGTTAGCACAGATACGCAGTATTTT. Translation: CASGTGVSTDTQYF.

This chain joins TRBV6-1 and TRBJ1-2; the match to TRBD1 covers 7 bases. CDR1 is MNHNS, CDR2 SASEGT, per germline. Unmatched junction bases numbered 5, after V lost 6 bases and J lost 4 bases. The CDR3 has 13 amino acids. CDR3 DNA sequence: TGTGCCAGCAGAACAGGGGTTGCCTATGGCTACACCTTC. Translation gives CASRTGVAYGYTF.

This clonotype has a count of ten or more. This rearrangement joins TRBV12-3 or TRBV12-4 to TRBJ2-3, with 13 bases that match TRBD2. The trim removed 6 bases at V and 5 bases at J, leaving 5 bases unmatched. The CDR3 is 15 residues long. DNA of the CDR3: TGTGCCAGCAGCCCGGGACTAGCGGGGCGAGATACGCAGTATTTT. This sequence encodes CASSPGLAGRDTQYF.

The rearrangement links TRBV24-1 to TRBJ2-2; D call uncertain. Trimming took off 7 bases at V and 3 bases at J, with 8 bases between the two ends. The CDR3 sequence is 13 residues long. Looked up from germline, CDR1 is KGHDR and CDR2 is SFDVKD. Written as DNA, the CDR3 is TGTGCCACCAGGTCGGTGGACACCGGGGAGCTGTTTTTT. It specifies CATRSVDTGELFF.

CDR3: CASSSEGRGREQFF. In nucleotides, the CDR3 is TGCGCCAGCAGCTCGGAGGGCCGGGGCCGAGAGCAGTTCTTC. The chain links TRBV5-1 to TRBJ2-1; D is perhaps TRBD2 (6 bases). This CDR3 has 14 amino acids. Germline V gives CDR1 SGHRS, CDR2 YFSETQ. Trimming cost V 3 bases and J 10 bases, with 17 bases left between them. Looking up the rest from reference TRBV5-1 and TRBJ2-1 gives the full variable domain: KAGVTQTPRYLIKTRGQQVTLSCSPISGHRSVSWYQQTPGQGLQFLFEYFSETQRNKGNFPGRFSGRQFSNSRSEMNVSTLELGDSALYLCASSSEGRGREQFFGPGTRLTVL.

This clonotype turned up a few times. V usage is TRBV7-9 and J usage is TRBJ2-5, with a possible D match to TRBD1 (6 bases). The CDR3 runs 16 residues. Germline loops: CDR1 SEHNR, CDR2 FQNEAQ (reference sequence). V was trimmed by 5 bases and J by 4 bases, leaving 20 bases between them. In DNA form, the CDR3 reads TGTGCCAGCAGCGCCACAAATACAGGGTTGAGAGAGACCCAGTACTTC. It translates to CASSATNTGLRETQYF.

This chain joins TRBV7-9 and TRBJ2-4; D is ambiguous. With the DNA end fitting TRBJ2-7 better, the J assignment may be wrong. The CDR3 length is 12 residues. From germline, CDR1 is SEHNR and CDR2 FQNEAQ (reference sequence). CDR3 amino acids: CASTPGNNEQYF. DNA for the CDR3: TGTGCCAGCACCCCTGGAAATAACGAGCAGTACTTC.

This sequence joins TRBV19 and TRBJ1-2, with D possibly being TRBD1 (6 bases). The CDR3 covers 15 residues. The germline V gene has CDR1 LNHDA and CDR2 SQIVND (reference sequence). The V end was cut by 3 bases, the J end by 1 base, with 12 bases between. The CDR3 coding sequence is TGTGCCAGTAGTATCGCCCCGGACAGTAACTATGGCTACACCTTC. Translation gives CASSIAPDSNYGYTF.

A few counts support this clonotype. The chain links TRBV7-9 to TRBJ2-7, with TRBD1 identical over 7 bases. Germline V gene sequence: CDR1 SEHNR, CDR2 FQNEAQ (reference sequence). The junction had 8 bases not matched to a gene; V was cut back by 4 bases and J by 2 bases. The CDR3 runs to 15 residues. The CDR3 sequence: CASSSGTESTYEQYF. The CDR3 DNA is TGTGCCAGCAGCTCCGGGACAGAATCTACCTACGAGCAGTACTTC.

This rearrangement joins TRBV2 to TRBJ2-1; 8 bases align to TRBD2. The CDR3 has 15 residues. From germline, CDR1 is SNHLY and CDR2 FYNNEI. Losses at the gene ends were 11 bases for V and 6 bases for J; bases not matched to a gene: 15. The CDR3 DNA is TGTGCCGGGATTCTCGGACTAGCAGGCCTCAATGAGCAGTTCTTC. This translates into CAGILGLAGLNEQFF.

The CDR3 loop reads CASTNPTGPNEKLFF. In DNA form, the CDR3 reads TGTGCCAGCACCAACCCGACAGGGCCTAATGAAAAACTGTTTTTT. The chain combines TRBV11-2 with TRBJ1-4; 7 nucleotides line up with TRBD1. The CDR3 extends over 15 amino acids. Trimming at V came to 7 bases and at J to 3 bases, leaving 8 bases not matched to a gene. Germline CDR1 SGHAT, CDR2 FQNNGV.

The rearrangement links TRBV2 to TRBJ2-5, with D possibly TRBD2 on 6 matching bases. Germline V lookup: CDR1 SNHLY, CDR2 FYNNEI. The CDR3 runs to 13 residues. With 7 bases removed from V and 2 bases from J, the gap between germline ends came to 11 bases. The CDR3 bases are TGTGCCAGCAATGAGGACTATCAAGAGACCCAGTACTTC. It specifies CASNEDYQETQYF.

V usage is TRBV10-1 and J usage is TRBJ2-7; tentatively, D is TRBD2 (6 bases). The CDR3 runs 16 residues. From germline, CDR1 is WNHNN and CDR2 SYGVQD (reference sequence). The V end was cut by 3 bases, the J end by 0 bases, with 15 bases between. Written as DNA, the CDR3 is TGCGCCAGCAGTGAAATGGCGGAGGGGAACTCCTACGAGCAGTACTTC. Protein sequence: CASSEMAEGNSYEQYF.

This clonotype was detected only a few times. V is TRBV7-2 and J is TRBJ1-6, with a tentative D call TRBD1 (5 bases). Trimming pared 1 base from V and 8 bases from J, leaving 6 bases between. Germline CDR1 reads SGHTA; CDR2 reads FQGNSA. The CDR3 extends over 13 amino acids. DNA of the CDR3: TGTGCCAGCAGCTTAGAGGGGTATTCACCCCTCCACTTT. It codes for CASSLEGYSPLHF.

The rearrangement links TRBV11-2 to TRBJ2-1, with D possibly matching TRBD2 (5 bases). Germline V lookup: CDR1 SGHAT, CDR2 FQNNGV. Trimming took 8 bases from V and 0 from J, leaving 8 bases between them. This CDR3 contains 13 residues. CDR3 amino acids: CASGGDSYNEQFF. The CDR3 nucleotides are TGTGCCAGCGGAGGCGACTCCTACAATGAGCAGTTCTTC.

The chain carries TRBV20-1 and TRBJ2-7; TRBD1 agrees at 7 bases. Germline V CDR1 and CDR2: DFQATT, SNEGSKA (reference sequence). The CDR3 loop spans 13 amino acids. The V gene end was trimmed by 5 bases and the J gene end by 0 bases; junction bases not matched to a gene: 4. CDR3 sequence reads: CSALGTDSYEQYF. DNA for the CDR3: TGCAGTGCTCTGGGGACAGACTCCTACGAGCAGTACTTC.

V gene TRBV7-2 combines with J gene TRBJ2-7; D is possibly TRBD2 (5 bases). Germline lookup yields CDR1 SGHTA and CDR2 FQGNSA. The germline V and J ends were trimmed by 8 bases and 7 bases, with 15 bases remaining between them. This CDR3 comprises 12 residues. DNA for the CDR3: TGTGCCAGCCGCCTTGGAGGCGGAGAGCAGTACTTC. Translating gives CASRLGGGEQYF.